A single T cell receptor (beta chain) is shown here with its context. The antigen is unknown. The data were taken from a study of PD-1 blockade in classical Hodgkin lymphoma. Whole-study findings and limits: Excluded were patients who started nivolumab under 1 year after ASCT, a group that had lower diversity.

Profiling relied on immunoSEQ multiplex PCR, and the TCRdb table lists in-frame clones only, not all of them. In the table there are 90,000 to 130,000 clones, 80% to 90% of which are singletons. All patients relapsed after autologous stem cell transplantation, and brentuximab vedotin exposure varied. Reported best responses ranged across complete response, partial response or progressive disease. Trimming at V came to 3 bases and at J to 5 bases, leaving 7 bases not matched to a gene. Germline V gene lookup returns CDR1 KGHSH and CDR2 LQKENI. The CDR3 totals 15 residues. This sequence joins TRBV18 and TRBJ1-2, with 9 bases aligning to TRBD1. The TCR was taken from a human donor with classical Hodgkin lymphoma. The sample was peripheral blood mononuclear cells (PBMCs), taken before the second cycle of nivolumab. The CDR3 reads CASSPGRDRVYGYTF. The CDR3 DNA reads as TGTGCCAGCTCACCTGGCCGGGACAGGGTGTATGGCTACACCTTC.